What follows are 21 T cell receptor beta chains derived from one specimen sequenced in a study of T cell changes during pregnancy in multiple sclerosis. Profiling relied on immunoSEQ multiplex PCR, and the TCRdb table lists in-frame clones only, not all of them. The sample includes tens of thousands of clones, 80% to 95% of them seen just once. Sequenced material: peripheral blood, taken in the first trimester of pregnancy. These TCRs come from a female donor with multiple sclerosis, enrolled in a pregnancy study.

CDR3 nucleotides: TGTGCCAGCAGCCCCTTCGAGGCTAGCGGGGGGGCGGGTACGCAGTATTTT. Its protein product is CASSPFEASGGAGTQYF. The rearrangement links TRBV7-3 to TRBJ2-3; the match to TRBD2 covers 12 bases. This CDR3 is 17 amino acids long. With V trimmed by 5 bases and J by 8 bases, 14 bases remained unmatched. CDR1 SGHTA and CDR2 FQGTGA come from the germline V gene.

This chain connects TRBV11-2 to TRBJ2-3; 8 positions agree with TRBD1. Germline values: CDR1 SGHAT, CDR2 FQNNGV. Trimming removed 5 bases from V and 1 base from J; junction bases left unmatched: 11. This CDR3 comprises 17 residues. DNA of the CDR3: TGTGCCAGCAGCAAGAGGGACAGGCAGACCGGCACAGATACGCAGTATTTT. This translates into CASSKRDRQTGTDTQYF.

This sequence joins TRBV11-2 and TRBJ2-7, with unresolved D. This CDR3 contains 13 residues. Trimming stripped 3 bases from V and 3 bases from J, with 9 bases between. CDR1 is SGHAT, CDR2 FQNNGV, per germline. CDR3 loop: CASSFNSLYEQYF. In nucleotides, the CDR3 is TGTGCCAGCAGCTTCAACAGTCTCTACGAGCAGTACTTC.

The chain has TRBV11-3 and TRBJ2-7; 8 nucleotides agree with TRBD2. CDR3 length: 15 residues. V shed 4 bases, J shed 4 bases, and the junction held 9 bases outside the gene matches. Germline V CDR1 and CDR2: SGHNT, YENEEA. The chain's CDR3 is CASSSGTRRQYEQYF. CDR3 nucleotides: TGTGCCAGCAGCTCGGGGACTAGGAGACAATACGAGCAGTACTTC.

As DNA, the CDR3 is TGTGCCAGCTCGCCCGGGACAGGGGTCTTCGGGGAGCTGTTTTTT. As protein: CASSPGTGVFGELFF. The chain employs TRBV18 and TRBJ2-2; 10 nucleotides match TRBD1. V trimming: 6 bases; J trimming: 7 bases; junction bases outside the gene matches: 8. This CDR3 has 15 amino acids. Germline-derived CDR1 and CDR2 are KGHSH and LQKENI.

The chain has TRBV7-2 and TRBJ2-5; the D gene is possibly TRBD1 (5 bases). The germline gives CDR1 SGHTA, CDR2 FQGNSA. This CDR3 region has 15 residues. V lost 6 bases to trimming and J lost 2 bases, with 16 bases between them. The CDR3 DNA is TGTGCCAGCAGTTTCTCAGGGTTAATTCAAGAGACCCAGTACTTC. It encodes CASSFSGLIQETQYF.

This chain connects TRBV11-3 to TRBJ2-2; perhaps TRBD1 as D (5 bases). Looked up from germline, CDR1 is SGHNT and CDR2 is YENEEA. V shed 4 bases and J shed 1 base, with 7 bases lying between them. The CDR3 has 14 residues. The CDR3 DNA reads TGTGCCAGCAGCTACACAGGGAACACCGGGGAGCTGTTTTTT. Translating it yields CASSYTGNTGELFF.

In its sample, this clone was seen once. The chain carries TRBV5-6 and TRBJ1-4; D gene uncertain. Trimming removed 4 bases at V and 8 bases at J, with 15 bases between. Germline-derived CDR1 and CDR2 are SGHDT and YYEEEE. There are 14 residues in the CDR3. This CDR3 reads CASSLMGSEEKLFF. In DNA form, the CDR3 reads TGTGCCAGCAGCCTTATGGGCAGTGAAGAAAAACTGTTTTTT.

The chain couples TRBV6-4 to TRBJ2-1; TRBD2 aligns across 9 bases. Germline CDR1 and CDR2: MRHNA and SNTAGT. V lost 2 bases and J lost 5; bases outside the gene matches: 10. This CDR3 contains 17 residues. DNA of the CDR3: TGTGCCAGCAGTGACGGGCGTGGGCGGGGGGGTCACAATGAGCAGTTCTTC. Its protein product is CASSDGRGRGGHNEQFF.

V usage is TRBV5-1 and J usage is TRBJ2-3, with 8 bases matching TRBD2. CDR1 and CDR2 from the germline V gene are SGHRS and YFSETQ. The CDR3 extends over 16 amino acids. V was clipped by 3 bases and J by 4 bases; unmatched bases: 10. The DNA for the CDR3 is TGCGCCAGCAGCTCCTTTTTTAGCGGGGCGCCAGATACGCAGTATTTT. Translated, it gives CASSSFFSGAPDTQYF.

CDR3 in amino acids: CASSIWQGSYEQYF. CDR3 nucleotide sequence: TGTGCCAGTAGTATCTGGCAGGGCTCCTACGAGCAGTACTTC. The chain uses TRBV19 and TRBJ2-7; D is possibly TRBD1 (5 bases). CDR1 is LNHDA and CDR2 is SQIVND in the germline V gene (reference sequence). V gave up 3 bases and J gave up 0 bases, with 9 bases separating them. This CDR3 comprises 14 residues. Full variable domain (outside the CDR3, taken from reference TRBV19 and TRBJ2-7): DGGITQSPKYLFRKEGQNVTLSCEQNLNHDAMYWYRQDPGQGLRLIYYSQIVNDFQKGDIAEGYSVSREKKESFPLTVTSAQKNPTAFYLCASSIWQGSYEQYFGPGTRLTVT.

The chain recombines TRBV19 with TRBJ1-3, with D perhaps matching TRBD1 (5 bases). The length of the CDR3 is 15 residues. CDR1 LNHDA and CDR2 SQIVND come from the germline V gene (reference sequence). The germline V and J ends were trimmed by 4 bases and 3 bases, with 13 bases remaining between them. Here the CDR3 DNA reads TGTGCCAGTAGTACCGGGGGAGGCCTTGGAAACACCATATATTTT. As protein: CASSTGGGLGNTIYF.

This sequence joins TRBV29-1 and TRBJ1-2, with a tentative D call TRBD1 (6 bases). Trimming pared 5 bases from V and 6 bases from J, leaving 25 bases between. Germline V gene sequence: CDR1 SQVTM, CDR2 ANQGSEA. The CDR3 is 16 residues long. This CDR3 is CSVYPESQGLRDGYTF. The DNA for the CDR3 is TGCAGCGTTTACCCCGAGTCCCAGGGGTTAAGGGATGGCTACACCTTC.

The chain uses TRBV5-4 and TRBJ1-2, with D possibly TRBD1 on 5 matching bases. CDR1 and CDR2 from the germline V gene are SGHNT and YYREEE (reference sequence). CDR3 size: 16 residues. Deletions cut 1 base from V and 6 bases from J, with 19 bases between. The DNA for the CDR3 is TGTGCCAGCAGCTTGCCCAACCCAGGGAATAGTCATGGCTACACCTTC. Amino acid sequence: CASSLPNPGNSHGYTF.

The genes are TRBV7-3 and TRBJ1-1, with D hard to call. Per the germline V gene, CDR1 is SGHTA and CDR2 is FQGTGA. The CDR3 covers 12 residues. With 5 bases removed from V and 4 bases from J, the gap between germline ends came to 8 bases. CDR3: CASSRRGTEAFF. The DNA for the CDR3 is TGTGCCAGCAGCCGCCGGGGCACTGAAGCTTTCTTT.

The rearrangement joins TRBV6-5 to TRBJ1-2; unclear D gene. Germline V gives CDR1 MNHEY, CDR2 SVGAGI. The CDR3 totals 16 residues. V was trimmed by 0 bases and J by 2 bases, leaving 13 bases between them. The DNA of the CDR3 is TGTGCCAGCAGTTACTCGCGATCAACCATCAACTATGGCTACACCTTC. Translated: CASSYSRSTINYGYTF.

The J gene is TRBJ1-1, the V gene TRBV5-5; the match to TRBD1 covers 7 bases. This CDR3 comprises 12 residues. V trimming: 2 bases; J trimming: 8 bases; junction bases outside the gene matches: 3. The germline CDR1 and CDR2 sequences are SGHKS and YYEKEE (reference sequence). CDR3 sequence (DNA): TGTGCCAGCAGCTTTACAGGGGAAGAAGCTTTCTTT. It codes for CASSFTGEEAFF.

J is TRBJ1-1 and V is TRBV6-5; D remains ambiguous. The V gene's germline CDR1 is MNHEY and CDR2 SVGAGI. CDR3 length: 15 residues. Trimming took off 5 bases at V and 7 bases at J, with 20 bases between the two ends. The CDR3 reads CASSRLLGKRVEAFF. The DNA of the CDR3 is TGTGCCAGCAGTCGACTTCTTGGGAAGAGGGTTGAAGCTTTCTTT.

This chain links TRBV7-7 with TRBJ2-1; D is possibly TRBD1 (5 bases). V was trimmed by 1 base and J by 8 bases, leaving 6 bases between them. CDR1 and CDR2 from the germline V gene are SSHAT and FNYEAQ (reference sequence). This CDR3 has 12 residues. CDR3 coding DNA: TGTGCCAGCAGCTTAGGGGGCGATGAGCAGTTCTTC. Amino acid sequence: CASSLGGDEQFF.

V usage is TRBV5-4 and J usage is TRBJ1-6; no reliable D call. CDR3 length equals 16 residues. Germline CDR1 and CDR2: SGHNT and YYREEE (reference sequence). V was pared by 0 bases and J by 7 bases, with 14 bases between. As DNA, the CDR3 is TGTGCCAGCAGCTTGGCGGCCGGGTTAGCGAATTCACCCCTCCACTTT. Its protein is CASSLAAGLANSPLHF.

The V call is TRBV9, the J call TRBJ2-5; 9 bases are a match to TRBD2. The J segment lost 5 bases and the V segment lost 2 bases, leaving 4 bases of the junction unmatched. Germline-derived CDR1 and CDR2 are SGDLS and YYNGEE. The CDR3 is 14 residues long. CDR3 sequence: CASSVRGRGETQYF. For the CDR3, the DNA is TGTGCCAGCAGCGTCCGCGGGAGGGGCGAGACCCAGTACTTC.